One sample yielded the 22 T cell receptor beta chains listed below, sequenced in a study of T cell repertoires in cytomegalovirus infection. TCRdb reprocessed the reads via MiXCR and lists one record per CDR3 protein. Among some 220,000 distinct CDR3 sequences, more than 9% were seen once, and the ten largest hold approximately 1.6%. Sequencing was performed on PBMCs. All receptors derive from a human donor in good health (CMV status not recorded). Some clones in this sample may be carry-over from other donors' samples.

In DNA form, the CDR3 reads TGTGCCAGCAGTTTTCAGGGGACGTGGAACACCGGGGAGCTGTTTTTT. This gives the protein CASSFQGTWNTGELFF. The V gene is TRBV12-3 or TRBV12-4, the J gene TRBJ2-2, with D tentatively TRBD1 (6 bases). The CDR3 loop spans 16 amino acids. V shed 3 bases and J shed 1 base, with 12 bases lying between them.

This clonotype was counted ten times or more. The chain recombines TRBV7-2 with TRBJ2-1, with TRBD2 matching over 11 bases. V was pared by 2 bases and J by 6 bases, with 6 bases of the junction left unmatched. The V gene's germline CDR1 is SGHTA and CDR2 FQGNSA. This CDR3 contains 16 residues. The CDR3 sequence: CASSLSTSGTVNEQFF. The CDR3 coding sequence is TGTGCCAGCAGCTTATCGACTAGCGGGACGGTCAATGAGCAGTTCTTC.

This sequence joins TRBV4-2 and TRBJ2-5; D remains unclear. V dropped 1 base and J dropped 4 bases, with 10 bases sitting between them. The CDR3 length is 14 residues. Per germline, CDR1 LGHNA and CDR2 YNFKEQ. The CDR3 is CASSQAGRVETQYF. DNA of the CDR3: TGTGCCAGCAGCCAAGCGGGCAGAGTAGAGACCCAGTACTTC.

This clonotype was seen at least ten times. V and J are TRBV7-2 and TRBJ1-6; D is possibly TRBD1 (5 bases). Trimming stripped 3 bases from V and 8 bases from J, with 5 bases between. CDR1 is SGHTA, CDR2 FQGNSA, per germline. The CDR3 covers 12 residues. DNA of the CDR3: TGTGCCAGCAGCTTCAGGGATTCACCCCTCCACTTT. It yields the protein CASSFRDSPLHF.

This clonotype was counted many times. The CDR3 DNA sequence: TGTGCCAGCTCCCGGGACAGGGGAGATCAGCCCCAGCATTTT. Protein sequence: CASSRDRGDQPQHF. This chain links TRBV7-2 with TRBJ1-5; the match to TRBD1 covers 10 bases. The CDR3 length is 14 residues. Per the germline V gene, CDR1 is SGHTA and CDR2 is FQGNSA. Trimming took 8 bases from V and 5 from J; bases not matched to a gene: 6.

About this clonotype: A read error may produce the germline difference seen at one junction end. The chain has TRBV12-5 and TRBJ1-2; the D gene is possibly TRBD1 (5 bases). The CDR3 length is 11 residues. In germline, CDR1 is LGHNT, CDR2 FRNRAP. Here the CDR3 reads CASGQGYGYPF. The CDR3 nucleotides are TGTGCTAGTGGCCAGGGTTATGGCTACCCCTTC.

This clonotype was seen ten or more times. The chain recombines TRBV6-2 or TRBV6-3 with TRBJ1-1; D not resolved. The V gene lost 2 bases and the J gene lost 2 bases, with 15 bases spanning the gap. Germline V gene data show CDR1 as MNHEY and CDR2 as SVGEGT. The CDR3 loop spans 16 amino acids. CDR3 sequence reads: CASSYVRARDNTEAFF. The CDR3 region has the DNA TGTGCCAGCAGTTACGTGAGGGCGCGAGATAACACTGAAGCTTTCTTT.

At least ten counts were recorded for this clonotype. The chain joins TRBV28 to TRBJ1-5; 9 bases are a match to TRBD1. V lost 5 bases to trimming and J lost 3 bases; unmatched junction nucleotides: 5. The germline V gene has CDR1 MDHEN and CDR2 SYDVKM. The CDR3 runs 15 residues. This CDR3 is CASSVDRGVNQPQHF. DNA of the CDR3: TGTGCCAGCAGTGTCGACAGGGGGGTCAATCAGCCCCAGCATTTT.

The genes are TRBV19 and TRBJ2-3; D not resolved. The CDR3 consists of 12 residues. Germline V lookup: CDR1 LNHDA, CDR2 SQIVND (reference sequence). V lost 10 bases and J 0 bases, leaving 8 bases between the germline ends. The CDR3 protein is CATSLSTDTQYF. In DNA, the CDR3 is TGTGCCACCTCCTTGAGCACAGATACGCAGTATTTT.

This clonotype has at least ten counts. The chain employs TRBV7-2 and TRBJ2-1; 10 positions match TRBD2. Germline V gene data show CDR1 as SGHTA and CDR2 as FQGNSA. The CDR3 covers 17 residues. V was pared by 2 bases and J by 5 bases, with 9 bases of the junction left unmatched. The CDR3: CASSLRAPAGGDNEQFF. CDR3 sequence (DNA): TGTGCCAGCAGCTTAAGGGCCCCAGCGGGGGGGGACAATGAGCAGTTCTTC.

The chain has TRBV10-3 and TRBJ2-2, with D possibly called TRBD1 or TRBD2 (5 bases each). Germline CDR1 is ENHRY and CDR2 is SYGVKD. This CDR3 has 16 residues. The V end lost 0 bases, the J end lost 6 bases, and 14 bases lay between the germline ends. CDR3 protein: CAISESDGDGPGELFF. CDR3 sequence (DNA): TGTGCCATCAGTGAGTCCGATGGGGACGGCCCCGGGGAGCTGTTTTTT.

This clonotype occurred a few times. The chain combines TRBV4-3 with TRBJ1-3, with a tentative D call TRBD1 (6 bases). V gave up 0 bases and J gave up 2 bases, with 11 bases separating them. The CDR3 is made up of 16 amino acids. CDR1 is LGHNA and CDR2 is YSLEER in the germline V gene. The CDR3 bases are TGCGCCAGCAGCCAAGAGACAGGCCACGCTGGAAACACCATATATTTT. Translation gives CASSQETGHAGNTIYF.

This clonotype appeared many times. This chain connects TRBV19 to TRBJ2-4; D is unresolved. The CDR3 has 13 amino acids. V lost 5 bases to trimming and J lost 12 bases, with 17 bases between them. Per the germline V gene, CDR1 is LNHDA and CDR2 is SQIVND (reference sequence). CDR3 region: CASSLRAGRNQYF. The CDR3 DNA is TGTGCCAGTAGTCTCCGGGCTGGGCGTAATCAGTACTTC.

This clonotype has more than one count but fewer than ten. The chain recombines TRBV12-3 or TRBV12-4 with TRBJ2-7, with a tentative D call TRBD2 (5 bases). This CDR3 spans 12 amino acids. V gave up 8 bases and J gave up 5 bases, with 13 bases separating them. This CDR3 reads CASARGSHEQYF. In nucleotides, the CDR3 is TGTGCCAGCGCCCGGGGATCCCACGAGCAGTACTTC.

This clonotype was observed at least ten times. This chain connects TRBV7-2 to TRBJ2-1, with unresolved D. This CDR3 contains 14 residues. Trimming removed 5 bases from V and 1 base from J, with 9 bases in between. The germline V gene has CDR1 SGHTA and CDR2 FQGNSA. The CDR3 region is CASSLPGSYNEQFF. CDR3 DNA sequence: TGTGCCAGCAGCCTTCCTGGATCCTACAATGAGCAGTTCTTC.

J is TRBJ1-6 and V is TRBV6-2 or TRBV6-3; D is uncertain. The CDR3 sequence is 14 residues long. CDR1 is MNHEY, CDR2 SVGEGT, per germline. V dropped 6 bases and J dropped 10 bases, with 16 bases sitting between them. The CDR3 loop is CASRPLSTGSPLHF. CDR3 DNA sequence: TGTGCCAGCAGGCCTCTCTCGACGGGCTCACCCCTCCACTTT.

This clonotype has a count of ten or more. The chain combines TRBV7-2 with TRBJ2-5; 11 bases line up with TRBD2. The junction had 10 bases not matched to a gene; V was cut back by 5 bases and J by 5 bases. CDR1 is SGHTA, CDR2 FQGNSA, per germline. The length of the CDR3 is 16 residues. Here the CDR3 DNA reads TGTGCCAGCAGCACCTCGGGGACTAGCGGTTGGGAGACCCAGTACTTC. Protein sequence: CASSTSGTSGWETQYF.

This clonotype was counted a few times. The chain is built from TRBV6-6 and TRBJ1-1; D unclear. The ends were cut back, 6 bases at V and 1 base at J, with 12 bases in the middle. The CDR3 length is 14 residues. Germline assignment: CDR1 MNHNY and CDR2 SVGAGI (reference sequence). Here the CDR3 reads CASRFIETNTEAFF. In nucleotides, the CDR3 is TGTGCCAGCAGGTTTATTGAGACGAACACTGAAGCTTTCTTT.

This clonotype was counted at least ten times. The rearrangement joins TRBV7-3 to TRBJ2-3, with a tentative D call TRBD2 (6 bases). The V and J ends lost 5 bases and 6 bases respectively, with 21 bases between them. The CDR3 loop spans 16 amino acids. Per germline, CDR1 SGHTA and CDR2 FQGTGA. CDR3 sequence reads: CASSLQPGRAGDTQYF. CDR3 in DNA: TGTGCCAGCAGCCTCCAGCCCGGCAGGGCGGGGGATACGCAGTATTTT.

The chain uses TRBV9 and TRBJ2-7; no clear D. This CDR3 has 14 amino acids. Between the trimmed V and J ends, which lost 4 bases and 0 bases, there was a span of 11 bases. Germline V CDR1 and CDR2: SGDLS, YYNGEE. Written as DNA, the CDR3 is TGTGCCAGCAGCCCTAAAATGGGCTCCTACGAGCAGTACTTC. Protein product: CASSPKMGSYEQYF. The variable domain in full, completed from reference TRBV9 and TRBJ2-7, reads DSGVTQTPKHLITATGQRVTLRCSPRSGDLSVYWYQQSLDQGLQFLIQYYNGEERAKGNILERFSAQQFPDLHSELNLSSLELGDSALYFCASSPKMGSYEQYFGPGTRLTVT.

This clonotype was seen repeatedly, ten times or more. The chain has TRBV7-2 and TRBJ1-6, with 8 bases that match TRBD1. The V gene's germline CDR1 is SGHTA and CDR2 FQGNSA. The CDR3 contains 13 residues. With V trimmed by 7 bases and J by 7 bases, 3 bases remained unmatched. CDR3 bases: TGTGCCAGCACCAGGGGGCCAAATTCACCCCTCCACTTT. This encodes CASTRGPNSPLHF.

This clonotype was detected ten times or more. The chain recombines TRBV5-1 with TRBJ2-5; 10 bases line up with TRBD2. The germline V gene encodes CDR1 SGHRS and CDR2 YFSETQ. This CDR3 is built from 14 residues. V lost 6 bases, J lost 5 bases, and 7 bases stayed unmatched. Written as DNA, the CDR3 is TGCGCCAGCAATCAGCGGGGGGGCGGCGAGACCCAGTACTTC. Protein: CASNQRGGGETQYF. Supplemented by reference TRBV5-1 and TRBJ2-5, the full variable domain reads KAGVTQTPRYLIKTRGQQVTLSCSPISGHRSVSWYQQTPGQGLQFLFEYFSETQRNKGNFPGRFSGRQFSNSRSEMNVSTLELGDSALYLCASNQRGGGETQYFGPGTRLLVL.